The 18 T cell receptor beta chains below were found in one sample sequenced in a study of CD8+ T cells in alopecia areata. The treatment denotes: oral pan-JAK inhibitor, 5-10 mg twice daily. RNA was extracted and reverse transcribed into cDNA as the sequencing template. Generated by immunoSEQ multiplex PCR, the TCRdb table keeps only in-frame clones and is missing some. The sample contains 100,000 to 150,000 clones, approximately 60% of which appear only once. Here the sequenced sample was CD4+ T cells sorted from blood, taken at week 4, from a patient treated with tofacitinib. The receptors stem from a human donor with alopecia areata.

CDR3 sequence: CAWAQGGPETQYF. For the CDR3, the DNA is TGTGCCTGGGCGCAAGGGGGACCGGAGACCCAGTACTTC. This chain connects TRBV30 to TRBJ2-5; D possibly corresponds to TRBD1 (6 bases). Germline V lookup: CDR1 GTSNPN, CDR2 SVGIG (reference sequence). The CDR3 covers 13 residues. V shed 5 bases and J shed 5 bases, with 15 bases lying between them.

The J gene is TRBJ2-5, the V gene TRBV5-1, with D possibly matching TRBD1 (5 bases). V was trimmed by 4 bases and J by 5 bases, leaving 21 bases between them. There are 16 residues in the CDR3. Germline V gene sequence: CDR1 SGHRS, CDR2 YFSETQ. CDR3 DNA: TGCGCCAGCAGCCCCTCCCTGGACAACCCTCCCGAGACCCAGTACTTC. Its translation: CASSPSLDNPPETQYF.

The chain uses TRBV30 and TRBJ2-2, with 10 bases identical to TRBD2. CDR1 is GTSNPN, CDR2 SVGIG, per germline (reference sequence). V shed 4 bases and J 6 bases; nucleotides not matched to a gene: 11. The CDR3 spans 16 residues. The CDR3 region is CAWKPWASGSAGELFF. CDR3 nucleotide sequence: TGTGCCTGGAAACCATGGGCTAGCGGGAGTGCCGGGGAGCTGTTTTTT.

V usage is TRBV9 and J usage is TRBJ1-4; weak D call: TRBD1 (5 bases). Per the germline V gene, CDR1 is SGDLS and CDR2 is YYNGEE. This CDR3 region has 14 residues. V lost 4 bases, J lost 8 bases, and 15 bases lay in between. CDR3 DNA sequence: TGTGCCAGCAGCCTGGGACCTCCCAGGGAAAAACTGTTTTTT. Translation: CASSLGPPREKLFF.

This clone was seen a few times. The genes are TRBV29-1 and TRBJ2-5, with TRBD2 matching over 15 bases. CDR3 length equals 17 residues. From germline, CDR1 is SQVTM and CDR2 ANQGSEA. V was clipped by 1 base and J by 9 bases; unmatched bases: 12. The CDR3 nucleotides are TGCAGCGTTGAAGGAGGACTAGCGGGGGGGCCCCCAGGGGCCCAGTACTTC. It encodes CSVEGGLAGGPPGAQYF.

This chain joins TRBV28 and TRBJ1-4, with 10 positions matching TRBD1. V was pared by 5 bases and J by 6 bases, with 0 bases of the junction left unmatched. The germline V gene has CDR1 MDHEN and CDR2 SYDVKM. This CDR3 has 13 amino acids. The CDR3 loop reads CASSGQGDEKLFF. Here the CDR3 DNA reads TGTGCCAGCAGTGGACAGGGGGATGAAAAACTGTTTTTT.

This chain's CDR3 is CSVFSGGGTEQFF. The DNA of the CDR3 is TGCAGCGTATTTAGCGGGGGGGGCACGGAGCAGTTCTTC. This chain connects TRBV29-1 to TRBJ2-1; TRBD2 agrees at 11 bases. The J segment lost 10 bases and the V segment lost 6 bases, leaving 8 bases of the junction unmatched. Germline-derived CDR1 and CDR2 are SQVTM and ANQGSEA. CDR3 length: 13 amino acids.

This clone has only a few counts. A junction end diverges from the germline sequence, so it may reflect a read error. The CDR3 DNA reads as TGTGCCAGCACCTTACCTCTTAACTATGGCTACACCTTC. Protein sequence: CASTLPLNYGYTF. The chain combines TRBV7-9 with TRBJ1-2; no definite D call. The germline V gene has CDR1 SEHNR and CDR2 FQNEAQ (reference sequence). The CDR3 runs 13 residues.

The chain uses TRBV29-1 and TRBJ2-5; D unresolved. CDR1 SQVTM and CDR2 ANQGSEA come from the germline V gene. There are 13 residues in the CDR3. Trimming removed 0 bases from V and 2 bases from J, with 7 bases in between. The CDR3 nucleotides read TGCAGCGTTGAAGATATCGGGCAAGAGACCCAGTACTTC. Translated, it gives CSVEDIGQETQYF.

V is TRBV6-5 and J is TRBJ2-5, with D tentatively TRBD1 or TRBD2 (5 bases each). The CDR3 runs 12 residues. Germline V gene sequence: CDR1 MNHEY, CDR2 SVGAGI. With 5 bases removed from V and 13 bases from J, the gap between germline ends came to 17 bases. CDR3 sequence reads: CASSAGTRRRYF. CDR3 coding DNA: TGTGCCAGCAGTGCAGGGACCCGTCGGCGGTACTTC.

This chain uses TRBV29-1 with TRBJ2-3; D perhaps matches TRBD1 (6 bases). The CDR3 runs to 14 residues. The ends were cut back, 3 bases at V and 1 base at J, with 11 bases in the middle. CDR1 SQVTM and CDR2 ANQGSEA come from the germline V gene. CDR3 in amino acids: CSVERTVGTDTQYF. The CDR3 bases are TGCAGCGTTGAGCGGACAGTCGGCACAGATACGCAGTATTTT.

V and J are TRBV29-1 and TRBJ2-2; 9 bases align to TRBD1. Germline V CDR1 and CDR2: SQVTM, ANQGSEA. V lost 4 bases, J lost 3 bases, and 3 bases stayed unmatched. The CDR3 is 14 residues long. Here the CDR3 DNA reads TGCAGCGTTGCCGACAGGGGGTACACCGGGGAGCTGTTTTTT. Encoded protein: CSVADRGYTGELFF.

This clone was seen once. The genes are TRBV20-1 and TRBJ1-1, with 7 positions matching TRBD1. This CDR3 spans 11 amino acids. Losses at the gene ends were 5 bases for V and 7 bases for J; bases not matched to a gene: 4. Germline CDR1 and CDR2: DFQATT and SNEGSKA (reference sequence). In DNA form, the CDR3 reads TGCAGTGCTCCAAGACAGGGTGAAGCTTTCTTT. Its translation is CSAPRQGEAFF.

This chain uses TRBV5-6 with TRBJ2-5; D perhaps matches TRBD2 (7 bases). Germline V gene lookup returns CDR1 SGHDT and CDR2 YYEEEE. This CDR3 comprises 14 residues. V was shortened by 4 bases and J by 2 bases, with 12 bases between the two germline ends. CDR3 sequence: CASSAGALQETQYF. Here the CDR3 DNA reads TGTGCCAGCAGCGCGGGGGCATTACAAGAGACCCAGTACTTC.

V is TRBV29-1 and J is TRBJ1-2, with D unclear. The CDR3 has 12 amino acids. The V end lost 4 bases, the J end lost 7 bases, and 13 bases lay between the germline ends. Germline V CDR1 and CDR2: SQVTM, ANQGSEA. CDR3 nucleotide sequence: TGCAGCGTTGGTTTGGCAGCGGCTGGCTACACCTTC. Residues: CSVGLAAAGYTF. The whole variable domain, filled in from reference TRBV29-1 and TRBJ1-2, reads SAVISQKPSRDICQRGTSLTIQCQVDSQVTMMFWYRQQPGQSLTLIATANQGSEATYESGFVIDKFPISRPNLTFSTLTVSNMSPEDSSIYLCSVGLAAAGYTFGSGTRLTVV.

This rearrangement joins TRBV6-6 to TRBJ2-3; 9 bases are a match to TRBD2. The V gene end was trimmed by 2 bases and the J gene end by 3 bases; junction bases not matched to a gene: 6. This CDR3 region has 16 residues. Germline V gives CDR1 MNHNY, CDR2 SVGAGI (reference sequence). The DNA for the CDR3 is TGTGCCAGCAGTTACGAGCTAGCGGGGAGAACAGATACGCAGTATTTT. This codes for CASSYELAGRTDTQYF.

V is TRBV5-1 and J is TRBJ2-1; D gene unclear. The germline gives CDR1 SGHRS, CDR2 YFSETQ. The V gene lost 0 bases and the J gene lost 5 bases, with 12 bases spanning the gap. This CDR3 is built from 15 residues. The CDR3 bases are TGCGCCAGCAGCTTGGGGGGAACTCCCGACAATGAGCAGTTCTTC. This gives the protein CASSLGGTPDNEQFF.

This chain connects TRBV19 to TRBJ1-5; D is unclear. Trimming removed 5 bases at V and 9 bases at J, with 11 bases between. CDR1 and CDR2 from the germline V gene are LNHDA and SQIVND (reference sequence). The CDR3 has 12 residues. The CDR3 DNA reads as TGTGCCAGTAGTCCTTTGGAACGGCCCCAGCATTTT. Translation gives CASSPLERPQHF.